This TCR beta chain was obtained from a study of somatic mutations in cytotoxic T cells in rheumatoid arthritis. Study-wide context: Nearly 100% purity was obtained when some V beta antibody-stained T-cell populations were flow-sorted; these included V beta1+ cells sequenced for TCRB.

This CDR3 contains 17 residues. Trimming cost V 2 bases and J 6 bases; bases outside gene matches: 11. CDR1 and CDR2 from the germline V gene are MNHEY and SMNVEV (reference sequence). General observations from the study: The slightly lower representation of TRBV07 among rheumatoid arthritis patients did not undergo correction for multiple comparisons.

Generated by immunoSEQ multiplex PCR, the TCRdb table keeps only in-frame clones and is missing some. The profile shows almost 20,000 clones, around 80% of them singletons. The CD4+ and CD8+ fractions came from positive magnetic bead selection and were purity-checked by flow cytometry. To note about this clone: Its antigen is undetermined.

Sequenced sample: CD8+ T cells sorted from blood. The genes are TRBV27 and TRBJ2-1, with 9 bases aligning to TRBD2. This clonotype was obtained from a woman between 45 and 65 years old in good health. CDR3 in amino acids: CASSLTSWAGGPNEQFF. Written as DNA, the CDR3 is TGTGCCAGCAGTTTAACCTCTTGGGCGGGAGGGCCCAATGAGCAGTTCTTC.